This TCR beta chain was sequenced during a study of T cell changes during pregnancy in multiple sclerosis. Data came from immunoSEQ multiplex PCR; TCRdb stores just in-frame clones and leaves some out. The sample has around 99,000 clones, 80% to 95% seen once. Per germline, CDR1 SGHRS and CDR2 YFSETQ. J lost 8 bases, V lost 3 bases, and 13 bases had no gene match. This CDR3 region has 16 residues. This clonotype was sampled from a female donor with multiple sclerosis, enrolled in a pregnancy study. Sequencing used peripheral blood, obtained in the first trimester of pregnancy. This chain uses TRBV5-1 with TRBJ1-4; 7 bases line up with TRBD1. CDR3 sequence (DNA): TGCGCCAGCAGCTCCCGACCGACAGGGTCTGGAGAAAAACTGTTTTTT. It codes for CASSSRPTGSGEKLFF.